A single sample is the source of the 32 T cell receptor beta chains below, sequenced in a study of regulatory T cells in long-lasting Graves disease. Assembly of TCR beta libraries relied on iRepertoire HTBI primers together with Arm-PCR of CDR3 regions. TCRdb reprocessed the multiplex PCR reads via MiXCR and lists one record per CDR3 protein. The sample has roughly 500,000 distinct CDR3 sequences, approximately 23% seen once. Time point of the sample: persistent/refractory GD, antithyroid drugs over 5 years with positive TRAb. With RNA extracted from PBMCs as input, the TCR library was made. Sequencing was performed on peripheral blood mononuclear cells (PBMCs), taken when the disease was refractory, from a patient treated with antithyroid drugs. These receptors were obtained from a female donor with Graves disease.

Notes on this clonotype: It may be a read error: a sequence one base away is much more abundant. The CDR3 does not close with the conserved phenylalanine or tryptophan, likely indicating a read error. This rearrangement joins TRBV6-1 to TRBJ1-1, with unresolved D. The ends were cut back, 4 bases at V and 6 bases at J, with 3 bases in the middle. The CDR3 contains 10 residues. CDR1 and CDR2 from the germline V gene are MNHNS and SASEGT. The CDR3 coding sequence is TGTGCCAGCAGTGTTTCTGAAGCTTTCTCT. Translating gives CASSVSEAFS.

This clonotype was counted many times. The V call is TRBV20-1, the J call TRBJ2-5, with TRBD2 matching 15 bases. From germline, CDR1 is DFQATT and CDR2 SNEGSKA (reference sequence). V lost 6 bases and J lost 2; bases outside the gene matches: 4. There are 15 residues in the CDR3. The CDR3: CSAEGTSGRQETQYF. The CDR3 nucleotides read TGCAGTGCGGAGGGGACTAGCGGGAGGCAAGAGACCCAGTACTTC.

This clonotype has only a few counts. V is TRBV30 and J is TRBJ1-3; no firm D call. The germline gives CDR1 GTSNPN, CDR2 SVGIG (reference sequence). This CDR3 has 15 amino acids. V was cut by 0 bases and J by 3 bases, with 12 bases left in between. The CDR3 spells CAWSVLRADGNTIYF. The CDR3 region has the DNA TGTGCCTGGAGTGTACTTAGGGCAGATGGAAACACCATATATTTT.

This clonotype was counted only a few times. The J gene is TRBJ1-1, the V gene TRBV5-1, with D possibly matching TRBD1 (5 bases). V dropped 2 bases and J dropped 5 bases, with 13 bases sitting between them. CDR3 length: 14 residues. Germline CDR1 is SGHRS and CDR2 is YFSETQ. The CDR3 protein is CASSLTGRETEAFF. CDR3 bases: TGCGCCAGCAGCTTAACGGGGCGGGAGACTGAAGCTTTCTTT.

In this sample, this clonotype turned up a few times. The V call is TRBV6-2 or TRBV6-3, the J call TRBJ2-7; 8 bases agree with TRBD1. The CDR3 totals 14 residues. Germline assignment: CDR1 MNHEY and CDR2 SVGEGT. V was pared by 4 bases and J by 5 bases, with 7 bases of the junction left unmatched. CDR3 bases: TGTGCCAGCAGTTCAGCGGACAGGGACAACGAGCAGTACTTC. Its translation: CASSSADRDNEQYF.

This CDR3 reads CSASDRGPVGEQYF. The CDR3 DNA sequence: TGCAGTGCCTCAGACAGGGGGCCGGTGGGCGAGCAGTACTTC. The V gene is TRBV20-1, the J gene TRBJ2-7, with 10 positions matching TRBD1. V shed 6 bases, J shed 6 bases, and the junction held 11 bases outside the gene matches. Germline CDR1 and CDR2: DFQATT and SNEGSKA (reference sequence). The CDR3 consists of 14 residues.

The chain uses TRBV5-4 and TRBJ1-6; unclear D gene. The CDR3 covers 15 residues. Germline V gene lookup returns CDR1 SGHNT and CDR2 YYREEE (reference sequence). Trimming took 0 bases from V and 5 from J, leaving 9 bases between them. The CDR3 DNA is TGTGCCAGCAGCTTGGAGGGAGGAGATAATTCACCCCTCCACTTT. Translating gives CASSLEGGDNSPLHF.

This clonotype has more than one count but fewer than ten. The V gene is TRBV5-6, the J gene TRBJ1-4; 7 bases map to TRBD1. Germline V lookup: CDR1 SGHDT, CDR2 YYEEEE. The J segment lost 2 bases and the V segment lost 3 bases, leaving 4 bases of the junction unmatched. The CDR3 loop spans 15 amino acids. The CDR3: CASSSTGITNEKLFF. The CDR3 DNA reads TGTGCCAGCAGCTCGACAGGGATTACTAATGAAAAACTGTTTTTT. Drawing the rest from reference TRBV5-6 and TRBJ1-4, the complete variable domain is DAGVTQSPTHLIKTRGQQVTLRCSPKSGHDTVSWYQQALGQGPQFIFQYYEEEERQRGNFPDRFSGHQFPNYSSELNVNALLLGDSALYLCASSSTGITNEKLFFGSGTQLSVL.

This clonotype was seen many times. CDR3 protein: CASSQVGGRYEQYF. In DNA form, the CDR3 reads TGTGCCAGCAGCCAAGTAGGCGGGAGGTACGAGCAGTACTTC. The rearrangement joins TRBV3-1 to TRBJ2-7, with TRBD2 identical over 8 bases. The V gene end was trimmed by 1 base and the J gene end by 4 bases; junction bases not matched to a gene: 3. Per germline, CDR1 LGHDT and CDR2 YNNKEL (reference sequence). CDR3 length: 14 amino acids.

The rearrangement links TRBV20-1 to TRBJ2-7; D call uncertain. Trimming stripped 6 bases from V and 2 bases from J, with 17 bases between. From germline, CDR1 is DFQATT and CDR2 SNEGSKA (reference sequence). The CDR3 runs 14 residues. The CDR3: CSASSGMIAYEQYF. Here the CDR3 DNA reads TGCAGTGCCTCGTCGGGCATGATAGCCTACGAGCAGTACTTC.

Comment on this clonotype: A much larger clonotype is one base distant, so this may be a read error. DNA for the CDR3: TGTGCCAGCAGTTGCAGGAGGAACACTGAAGCTTTCTTT. Translating it yields CASSCRRNTEAFF. The chain joins TRBV6-2 or TRBV6-3 to TRBJ1-1; D unresolved. Germline lookup yields CDR1 MNHEY and CDR2 SVGEGT. The CDR3 runs to 13 residues. Trimming took off 4 bases at V and 1 base at J, with 7 bases between the two ends.

V and J are TRBV28 and TRBJ2-1; TRBD2 aligns across 8 bases. V shed 5 bases and J 1 base; nucleotides not matched to a gene: 1. Germline loops: CDR1 MDHEN, CDR2 SYDVKM. CDR3 length: 14 amino acids. CDR3 residues: CASSVAGSYNEQFF. As DNA, the CDR3 is TGTGCCAGCAGTGTAGCGGGATCCTACAATGAGCAGTTCTTC.

J is TRBJ2-1 and V is TRBV28; 7 nucleotides match TRBD1. Germline V gives CDR1 MDHEN, CDR2 SYDVKM. CDR3 size: 16 residues. The trim removed 6 bases at V and 5 bases at J, leaving 13 bases unmatched. CDR3 nucleotide sequence: TGTGCCAGCAGCCCTACAGGGGTCCCACACCACAATGAGCAGTTCTTC. It codes for CASSPTGVPHHNEQFF.

The CDR3 coding sequence is TGTGCCAGTAGTATAGGTCCCGGAGAGGAGACCCAGTACTTC. Amino acid sequence: CASSIGPGEETQYF. The genes are TRBV19 and TRBJ2-5; D unclear. CDR1 LNHDA and CDR2 SQIVND come from the germline V gene (reference sequence). This CDR3 spans 14 amino acids. V lost 1 base, J lost 5 bases, and 11 bases lay in between.

This clonotype has a count of ten or more. The V gene is TRBV2, the J gene TRBJ2-7, with a possible D match to TRBD1 (6 bases). The CDR3 is 12 residues long. CDR1 SNHLY and CDR2 FYNNEI come from the germline V gene. V was cut by 6 bases and J by 3 bases, with 9 bases left in between. The CDR3 coding sequence is TGTGCCAGCAGAGGACAGATCTACGAGCAGTACTTC. This translates into CASRGQIYEQYF.

This clonotype was found many times. The rearrangement uses TRBV19 and TRBJ1-5; D gene uncertain. Trimming cost V 0 bases and J 0 bases, with 12 bases left between them. CDR1 and CDR2 (germline): LNHDA, SQIVND (reference sequence). This CDR3 is 17 amino acids long. Here the CDR3 reads CASSIDGTLYSNQPQHF. CDR3 sequence (DNA): TGTGCCAGTAGTATAGATGGAACGCTTTATAGCAATCAGCCCCAGCATTTT.

This clonotype has at least ten counts. This rearrangement joins TRBV29-1 to TRBJ1-1, with 8 positions matching TRBD1. Trimming removed 4 bases from V and 6 bases from J; junction bases left unmatched: 10. Germline values: CDR1 SQVTM, CDR2 ANQGSEA. This CDR3 is 14 amino acids long. The CDR3 DNA sequence: TGCAGCGTTGGGCAGGGGGCAGGGGCAGCTGAAGCTTTCTTT. It codes for CSVGQGAGAAEAFF. Full variable domain (remainder filled in from reference TRBV29-1 and TRBJ1-1): SAVISQKPSRDICQRGTSLTIQCQVDSQVTMMFWYRQQPGQSLTLIATANQGSEATYESGFVIDKFPISRPNLTFSTLTVSNMSPEDSSIYLCSVGQGAGAAEAFFGQGTRLTVV.

This clonotype has at least ten counts. The CDR3: CASRHRGLVEKLFF. CDR3 nucleotide sequence: TGTGCCAGCCGTCACAGGGGGCTGGTCGAAAAACTGTTTTTT. V and J are TRBV2 and TRBJ1-4, with 9 positions matching TRBD1. The CDR3 is 14 amino acids. V lost 8 bases to trimming and J lost 8 bases; unmatched junction nucleotides: 9. The germline gives CDR1 SNHLY, CDR2 FYNNEI.

This clonotype has a count of ten or more. This chain joins TRBV20-1 and TRBJ1-6; tentatively, D is TRBD1 (5 bases). The V end lost 7 bases, the J end lost 9 bases, and 16 bases lay between the germline ends. This CDR3 is built from 13 residues. Germline assignment: CDR1 DFQATT and CDR2 SNEGSKA (reference sequence). The CDR3 DNA is TGCAGTGTGACGCAGGGTGGTACTTCACCCCTCCACTTT. Translated: CSVTQGGTSPLHF.

This clonotype was counted at least ten times. The rearrangement joins TRBV6-1 to TRBJ1-2; TRBD1 matches at 12 bases. Germline V gene data show CDR1 as MNHNS and CDR2 as SASEGT. CDR3 size: 15 residues. The J segment lost 7 bases and the V segment lost 5 bases, leaving 8 bases of the junction unmatched. The CDR3 sequence is CASSLSGQGAPGYTF. CDR3 DNA: TGTGCCAGCAGTCTCTCGGGACAGGGGGCGCCTGGCTACACCTTC.

This clonotype showed up many times. This chain uses TRBV28 with TRBJ1-6; D is ambiguous. The germline gives CDR1 MDHEN, CDR2 SYDVKM. The CDR3 loop spans 14 amino acids. V was clipped by 7 bases and J by 7 bases, with 14 bases between them. CDR3 protein: CASIRSSWNSPLHF. CDR3 nucleotides: TGTGCCAGCATTAGAAGTTCTTGGAATTCACCCCTCCACTTT.

In regard to this clonotype: A much larger clonotype is one base distant, so this may be a read error. This chain connects TRBV5-8 to TRBJ2-5; TRBD1 aligns across 7 bases. The J call could be wrong; TRBJ2-7 is a better fit for the DNA end. Germline V gene lookup returns CDR1 SGHTS and CDR2 YDEGEE. The CDR3 consists of 13 residues. The CDR3 here is CASTPGTDYEQYF. The DNA of the CDR3 is TGTGCCAGCACCCCCGGGACAGACTACGAGCAGTACTTC.

The V and J genes are TRBV19 and TRBJ1-1; no clear D gene. The CDR3 contains 15 residues. The V end was cut by 10 bases, the J end by 1 base, with 19 bases between. Germline CDR1 reads LNHDA; CDR2 reads SQIVND (reference sequence). In DNA, the CDR3 is TGTGCCACCAACTACGCGACGGCGGAGAACACTGAAGCTTTCTTT. It translates to CATNYATAENTEAFF.

The chain recombines TRBV10-3 with TRBJ2-2; 7 nucleotides agree with TRBD2. The germline V gene has CDR1 ENHRY and CDR2 SYGVKD. V was clipped by 6 bases and J by 7 bases; unmatched bases: 14. The length of the CDR3 is 16 residues. The CDR3 coding sequence is TGTGCCATCAGGCCTGTCGGACTAGATGTCGGCGGGGAGCTGTTTTTT. Amino acid sequence: CAIRPVGLDVGGELFF.

V gene TRBV5-1 combines with J gene TRBJ2-2, with 8 bases aligning to TRBD1. CDR3 length: 14 residues. V lost 4 bases and J lost 6; bases outside the gene matches: 5. Germline V lookup: CDR1 SGHRS, CDR2 YFSETQ. CDR3 sequence: CASSARQGSGELFF. In DNA, the CDR3 is TGCGCCAGCAGCGCCAGACAGGGGTCCGGGGAGCTGTTTTTT.

This clonotype occurred many times. This chain connects TRBV2 to TRBJ1-1, with a weak D call TRBD1 (5 bases). V lost 6 bases and J 3 bases, leaving 11 bases between the germline ends. The CDR3 is 13 residues long. CDR1 is SNHLY and CDR2 is FYNNEI in the germline V gene. The CDR3 DNA reads TGTGCCAGCAGGTCACAGGCGGACACTGAAGCTTTCTTT. The encoded protein is CASRSQADTEAFF.

This clonotype was recorded once. This may be a read error: a much more frequent sequence differs by one nucleotide. This sequence joins TRBV30 and TRBJ1-1, with unresolved D. CDR1 is GTSNPN and CDR2 is SVGIG in the germline V gene (reference sequence). V was cut by 3 bases and J by 1 base, with 3 bases left in between. The CDR3 length is 11 residues. CDR3 sequence: CAWRRNTEAFF. CDR3 in DNA: TGTGCCTGGAGGAGGAACACTGAAGCTTTCTTT.

This chain connects TRBV19 to TRBJ1-1, with D unresolved. CDR1 LNHDA and CDR2 SQIVND come from the germline V gene (reference sequence). The V end lost 5 bases, the J end lost 3 bases, and 13 bases lay between the germline ends. The CDR3 runs 14 residues. The CDR3 sequence: CASSLWTGYTEAFF. The CDR3, as DNA: TGTGCCAGTAGTCTGTGGACGGGGTACACTGAAGCTTTCTTT.

As for this clonotype: One base away lies a much larger clone, so this may be a sequencing read error. This sequence joins TRBV7-6 and TRBJ2-7; D unclear. Germline assignment: CDR1 SGHVS and CDR2 FNYEAQ. The CDR3 runs 12 residues. CDR3 in DNA: TGTGCCAGCAGCTCCTTAACCTACGAGCAGTGCTTC. Its protein product is CASSSLTYEQCF.

J is TRBJ2-6 and V is TRBV6-2 or TRBV6-3; D gene unclear. The CDR3 covers 13 residues. The germline V and J ends were trimmed by 6 bases and 2 bases, with 5 bases remaining between them. From germline, CDR1 is MNHEY and CDR2 SVGEGT. The CDR3, as DNA: TGTGCCAGCAGATTCGCTGGGGCCAACGTCCTGACTTTC. Translation: CASRFAGANVLTF.

This clonotype was found many times. The CDR3 here is CASSSPVSPLHF. The CDR3 coding sequence is TGTGCCAGCAGTTCTCCAGTCTCACCCCTCCACTTT. The chain employs TRBV28 and TRBJ1-6, with D unclear. There are 12 residues in the CDR3. With 4 bases removed from V and 10 bases from J, the gap between germline ends came to 8 bases. Germline values: CDR1 MDHEN, CDR2 SYDVKM.

CDR3 bases: TGTGCCAGCAGGGACACCTCCTACAATGAGCAGTTCTTC. It yields the protein CASRDTSYNEQFF. The V and J genes are TRBV2 and TRBJ2-1; a possible D gene is TRBD1 (5 bases). Germline CDR1 and CDR2: SNHLY and FYNNEI. The CDR3 contains 13 residues. The V end was cut by 6 bases, the J end by 0 bases, with 6 bases between. The whole variable domain, remainder taken from reference TRBV2 and TRBJ2-1, is EPEVTQTPSHQVTQMGQEVILRCVPISNHLYFYWYRQILGQKVEFLVSFYNNEISEKSEIFDDQFSVERPDGSNFTLKIRSTKLEDSAMYFCASRDTSYNEQFFGPGTRLTVL.